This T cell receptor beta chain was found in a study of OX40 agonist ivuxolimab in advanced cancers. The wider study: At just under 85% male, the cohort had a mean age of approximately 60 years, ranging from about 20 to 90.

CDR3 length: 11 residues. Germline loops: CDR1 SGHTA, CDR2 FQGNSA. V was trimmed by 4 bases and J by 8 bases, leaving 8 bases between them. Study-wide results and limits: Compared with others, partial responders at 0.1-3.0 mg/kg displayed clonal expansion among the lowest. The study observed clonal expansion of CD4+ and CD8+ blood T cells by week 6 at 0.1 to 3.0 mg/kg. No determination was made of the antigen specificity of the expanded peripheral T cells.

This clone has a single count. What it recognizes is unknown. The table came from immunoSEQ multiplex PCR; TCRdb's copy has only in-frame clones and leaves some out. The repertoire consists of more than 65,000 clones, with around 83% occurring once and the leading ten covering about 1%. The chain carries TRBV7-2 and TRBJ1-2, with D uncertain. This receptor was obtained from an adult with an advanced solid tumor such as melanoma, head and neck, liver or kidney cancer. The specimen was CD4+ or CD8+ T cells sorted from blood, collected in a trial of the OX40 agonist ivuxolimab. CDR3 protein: CASSYQQGYTF. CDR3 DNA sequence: TGTGCCAGCAGCTATCAACAGGGCTACACCTTC.